This T cell receptor (beta chain) was profiled in a study of cytomegalovirus exposure and HLA in healthy donors. Germline loops: CDR1 MNHEY, CDR2 SMNVEV (reference sequence). V lost 5 bases to trimming and J lost 5 bases; unmatched junction nucleotides: 7. This CDR3 spans 15 amino acids. General study results and limits: A later analysis reported that several of the most significant clusters appeared to be linked to common viral pathogens, among them Epstein-Barr virus. Reports state that TCR beta sequences accurately predicted most subjects' HLA-A and HLA-B alleles.

About this clone: Antigen unknown.

The study ran its PCR with 60 Vbeta and 13 Jbeta primers. The data were produced by immunoSEQ multiplex PCR, yet TCRdb's version contains in-frame clones alone and is incomplete. The sample holds some 150,000 clones, roughly 82% seen once. The clonotype comes from a woman aged 45-60 years in good health and CMV-seropositive. J is TRBJ2-1 and V is TRBV27; 9 bases align to TRBD1. The sample comprised PBMCs. The CDR3 sequence is CASSSAGTGHNEQFF. The CDR3 DNA follows: TGTGCCAGCAGTAGCGCCGGGACAGGGCACAATGAGCAGTTCTTC.